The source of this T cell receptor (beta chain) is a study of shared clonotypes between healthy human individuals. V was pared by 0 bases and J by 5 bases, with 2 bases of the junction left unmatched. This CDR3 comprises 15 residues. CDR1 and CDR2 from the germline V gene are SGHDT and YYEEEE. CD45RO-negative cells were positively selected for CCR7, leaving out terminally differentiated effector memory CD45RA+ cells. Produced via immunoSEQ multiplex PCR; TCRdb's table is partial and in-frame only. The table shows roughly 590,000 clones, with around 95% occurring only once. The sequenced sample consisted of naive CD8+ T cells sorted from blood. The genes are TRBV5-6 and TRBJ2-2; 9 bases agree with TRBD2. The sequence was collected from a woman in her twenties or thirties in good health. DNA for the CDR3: TGTGCCAGCAGCTTGGCGCTAGCGGGGACCGGGGAGCTGTTTTTT. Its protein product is CASSLALAGTGELFF.